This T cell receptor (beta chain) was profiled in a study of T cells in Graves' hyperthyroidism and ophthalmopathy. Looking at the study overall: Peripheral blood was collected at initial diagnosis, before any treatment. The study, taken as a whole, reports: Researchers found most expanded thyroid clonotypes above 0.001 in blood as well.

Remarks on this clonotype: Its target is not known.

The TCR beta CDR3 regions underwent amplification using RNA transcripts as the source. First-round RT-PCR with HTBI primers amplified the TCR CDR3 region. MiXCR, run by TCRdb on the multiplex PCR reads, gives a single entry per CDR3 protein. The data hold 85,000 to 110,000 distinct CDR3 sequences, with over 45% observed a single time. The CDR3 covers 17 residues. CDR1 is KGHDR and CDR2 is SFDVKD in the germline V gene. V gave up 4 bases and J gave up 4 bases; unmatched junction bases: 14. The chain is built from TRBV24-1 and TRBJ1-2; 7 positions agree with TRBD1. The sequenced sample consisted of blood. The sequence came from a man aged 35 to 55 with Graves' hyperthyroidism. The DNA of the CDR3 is TGTGCCACCAGTGACTTTAAGGGGGGACAGACCATCTATGGCTACACCTTC. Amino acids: CATSDFKGGQTIYGYTF.